The T cell receptor beta chain described here comes from a study of blood T cell repertoires in COVID-19. The overall study: Samples came from the United States, Italy and Spain, spanning acute and convalescent COVID-19.

V gave up 3 bases and J gave up 7 bases; unmatched junction bases: 5. This CDR3 is 13 amino acids long. Germline V lookup: CDR1 SEHNR, CDR2 FQNEAQ (reference sequence). Original processing methods: Estimates of nucleated cell counts were drawn from the amplification of reference gene primers. Measured with immunoSEQ multiplex PCR; TCRdb has only the in-frame clones, and not every one. V and J calls and clone size come straight from that table; D and trimming were deduced from the DNA. The top ten clones hold around 10% of a sample with roughly 280,000 clones, approximately 83% of them seen once. V and J are TRBV7-9 and TRBJ1-1; 7 bases match TRBD1. This TCR was recovered from a woman in her seventies with acute or convalescent COVID-19. Sample: peripheral blood. DNA for the CDR3: TGTGCCAGCAGCTTGCCAGGGGGTGGTGAAGCTTTCTTT. Its protein is CASSLPGGGEAFF.